This T cell receptor (beta chain) was obtained from a study of cytomegalovirus exposure and HLA in healthy donors. The study sampled nominally healthy donors, though unrecorded immune exposures were likely. PCR primers comprised 60 Vbeta and 13 Jbeta primers. Using immunoSEQ multiplex PCR, the repertoire was profiled, and TCRdb retains in-frame clones only, with some absent. Of just under 250,000 clones detected, about 80% appear once; the ten largest clones hold around 5.7%. The V and J ends lost 0 bases and 0 bases respectively, with 8 bases between them. The CDR3 contains 15 residues. Germline V gives CDR1 LGHNA, CDR2 YSLEER.

The V and J genes are TRBV4-3 and TRBJ2-5; a possible D gene is TRBD2 (6 bases). The clonotype comes from a woman aged 40 to 55 in good health and CMV-seropositive. The specimen was PBMCs. CDR3 protein: CASSQDAGNQETQYF. DNA of the CDR3: TGCGCCAGCAGCCAAGACGCGGGGAACCAAGAGACCCAGTACTTC.